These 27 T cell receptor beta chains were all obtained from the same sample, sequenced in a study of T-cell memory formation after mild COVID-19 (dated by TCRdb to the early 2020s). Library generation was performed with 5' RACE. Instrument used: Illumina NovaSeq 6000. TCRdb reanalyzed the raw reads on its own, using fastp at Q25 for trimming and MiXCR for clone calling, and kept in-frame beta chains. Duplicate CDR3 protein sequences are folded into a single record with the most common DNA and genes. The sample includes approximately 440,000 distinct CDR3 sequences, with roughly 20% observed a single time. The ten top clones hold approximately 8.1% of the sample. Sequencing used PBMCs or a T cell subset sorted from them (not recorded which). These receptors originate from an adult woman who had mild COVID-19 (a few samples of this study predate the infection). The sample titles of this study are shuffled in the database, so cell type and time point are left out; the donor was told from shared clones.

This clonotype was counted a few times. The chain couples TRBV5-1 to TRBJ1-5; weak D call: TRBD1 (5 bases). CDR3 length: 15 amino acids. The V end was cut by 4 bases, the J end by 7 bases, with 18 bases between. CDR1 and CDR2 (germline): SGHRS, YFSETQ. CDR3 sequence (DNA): TGCGCCAGCAGCCCCTCGGACGGGGGTGGGCAGCCCCAGCATTTT. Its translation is CASSPSDGGGQPQHF.

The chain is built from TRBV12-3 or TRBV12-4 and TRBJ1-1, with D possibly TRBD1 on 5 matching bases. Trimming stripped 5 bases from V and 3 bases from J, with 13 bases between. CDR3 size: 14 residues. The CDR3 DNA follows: TGTGCCAGCAGTCTATTGGGGCGAGACACTGAAGCTTTCTTT. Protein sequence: CASSLLGRDTEAFF.

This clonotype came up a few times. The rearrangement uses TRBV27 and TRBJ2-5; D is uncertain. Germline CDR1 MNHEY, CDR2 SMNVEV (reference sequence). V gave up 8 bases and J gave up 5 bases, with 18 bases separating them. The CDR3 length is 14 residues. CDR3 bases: TGTGCCAGCTCACTCTCAGCGTTAGGGGAGACCCAGTACTTC. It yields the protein CASSLSALGETQYF.

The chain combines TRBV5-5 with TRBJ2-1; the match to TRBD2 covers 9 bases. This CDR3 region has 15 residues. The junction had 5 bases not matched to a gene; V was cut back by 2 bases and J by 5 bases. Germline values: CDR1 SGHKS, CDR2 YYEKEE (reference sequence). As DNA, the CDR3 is TGTGCCAGCAGCTTTAGCGGGAGTTGGGACAATGAGCAGTTCTTC. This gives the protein CASSFSGSWDNEQFF. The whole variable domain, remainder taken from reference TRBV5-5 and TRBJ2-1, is DAGVTQSPTHLIKTRGQQVTLRCSPISGHKSVSWYQQVLGQGPQFIFQYYEKEERGRGNFPDRFSARQFPNYSSELNVNALLLGDSALYLCASSFSGSWDNEQFFGPGTRLTVL.

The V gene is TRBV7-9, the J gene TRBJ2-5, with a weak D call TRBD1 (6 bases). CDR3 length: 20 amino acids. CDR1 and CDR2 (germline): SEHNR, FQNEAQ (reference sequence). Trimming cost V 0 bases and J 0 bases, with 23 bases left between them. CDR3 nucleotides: TGTGCCAGCAGCTTAGCGGATATGGGTGCCAGGGGAAGGCACCAAGAGACCCAGTACTTC. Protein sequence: CASSLADMGARGRHQETQYF.

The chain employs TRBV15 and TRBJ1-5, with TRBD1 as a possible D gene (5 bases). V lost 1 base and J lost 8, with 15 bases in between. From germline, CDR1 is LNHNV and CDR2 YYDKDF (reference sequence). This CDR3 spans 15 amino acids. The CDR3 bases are TGTGCCACCAGCAGAGGAGGTGGGGGGTGGGAGCCCCAGCATTTT. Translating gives CATSRGGGGWEPQHF.

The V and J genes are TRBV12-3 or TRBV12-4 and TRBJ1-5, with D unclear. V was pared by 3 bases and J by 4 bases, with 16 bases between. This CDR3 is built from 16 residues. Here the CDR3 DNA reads TGTGCCAGCAGTTTTTCTGGCAGCCGGGGAAATCAGCCCCAGCATTTT. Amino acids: CASSFSGSRGNQPQHF.

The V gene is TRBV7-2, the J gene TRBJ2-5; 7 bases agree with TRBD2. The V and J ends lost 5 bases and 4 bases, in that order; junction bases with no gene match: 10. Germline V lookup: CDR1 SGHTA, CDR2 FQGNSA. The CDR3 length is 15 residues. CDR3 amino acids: CASSTRGTGGETQYF. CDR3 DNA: TGTGCCAGCAGCACCCGGGGGACGGGGGGAGAGACCCAGTACTTC. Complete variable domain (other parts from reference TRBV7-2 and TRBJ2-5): GAGVSQSPSNKVTEKGKDVELRCDPISGHTALYWYRQSLGQGLEFLIYFQGNSAPDKSGLPSDRFSAERTGGSVSTLTIQRTQQEDSAVYLCASSTRGTGGETQYFGPGTRLLVL.

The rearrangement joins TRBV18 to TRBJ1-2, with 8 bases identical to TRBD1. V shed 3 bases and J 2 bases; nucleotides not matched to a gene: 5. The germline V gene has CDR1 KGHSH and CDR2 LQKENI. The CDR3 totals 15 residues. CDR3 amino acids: CASSPFSGGNYGYTF. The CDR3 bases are TGTGCCAGCTCACCCTTTTCAGGGGGCAACTATGGCTACACCTTC.

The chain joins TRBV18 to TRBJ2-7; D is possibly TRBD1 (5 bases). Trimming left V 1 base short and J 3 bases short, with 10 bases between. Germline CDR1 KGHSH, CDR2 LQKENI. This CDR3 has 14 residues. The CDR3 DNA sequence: TGTGCCAGCTCACCACGCGACAGAAACTACGAGCAGTACTTC. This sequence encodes CASSPRDRNYEQYF.

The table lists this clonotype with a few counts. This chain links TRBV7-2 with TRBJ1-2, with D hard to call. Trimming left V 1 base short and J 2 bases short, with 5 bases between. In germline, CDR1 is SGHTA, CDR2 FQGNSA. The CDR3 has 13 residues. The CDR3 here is CASSLVENYGYTF. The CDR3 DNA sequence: TGTGCCAGCAGCTTAGTGGAAAACTATGGCTACACCTTC.

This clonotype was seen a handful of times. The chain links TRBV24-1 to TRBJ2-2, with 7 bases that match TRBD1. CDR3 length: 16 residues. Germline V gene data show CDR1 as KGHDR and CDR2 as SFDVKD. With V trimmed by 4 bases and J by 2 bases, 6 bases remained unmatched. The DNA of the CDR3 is TGTGCCACCAGTGAATCTTGGACAGGCAACACCGGGGAGCTGTTTTTT. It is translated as CATSESWTGNTGELFF.

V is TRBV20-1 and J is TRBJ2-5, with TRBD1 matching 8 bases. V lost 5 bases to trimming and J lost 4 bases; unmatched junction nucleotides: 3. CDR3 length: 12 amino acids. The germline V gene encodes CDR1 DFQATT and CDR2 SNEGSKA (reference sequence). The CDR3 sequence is CSAFRGRETQYF. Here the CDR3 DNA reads TGCAGTGCTTTCAGGGGGCGAGAGACCCAGTACTTC.

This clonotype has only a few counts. Here the CDR3 reads CSTGAGIMNTEAFF. The CDR3 DNA reads TGCAGTACAGGGGCAGGGATCATGAACACTGAAGCTTTCTTT. The J gene is TRBJ1-1, the V gene TRBV29-1; 7 bases are shared with TRBD1. The CDR3 is 14 amino acids. Germline lookup yields CDR1 SQVTM and CDR2 ANQGSEA.

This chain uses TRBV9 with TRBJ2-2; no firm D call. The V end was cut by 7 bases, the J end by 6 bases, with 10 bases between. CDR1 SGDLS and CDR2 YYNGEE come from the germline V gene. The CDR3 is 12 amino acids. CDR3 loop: CASGTVAGELFF. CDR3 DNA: TGTGCCAGCGGAACGGTCGCCGGGGAGCTGTTTTTT.

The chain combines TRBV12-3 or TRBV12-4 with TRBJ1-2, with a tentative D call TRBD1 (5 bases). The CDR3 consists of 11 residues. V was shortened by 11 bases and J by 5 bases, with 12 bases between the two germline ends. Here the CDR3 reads CARGWRYGYTF. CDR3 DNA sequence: TGTGCCCGGGGGTGGAGGTATGGCTACACCTTC.

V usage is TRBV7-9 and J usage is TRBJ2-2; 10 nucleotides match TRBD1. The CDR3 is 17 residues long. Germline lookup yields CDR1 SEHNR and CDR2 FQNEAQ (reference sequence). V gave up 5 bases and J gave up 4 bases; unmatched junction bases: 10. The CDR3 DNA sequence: TGTGCCAGCAGCCCGCCGGGACAGGGGCGTATCACCGGGGAGCTGTTTTTT. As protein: CASSPPGQGRITGELFF.

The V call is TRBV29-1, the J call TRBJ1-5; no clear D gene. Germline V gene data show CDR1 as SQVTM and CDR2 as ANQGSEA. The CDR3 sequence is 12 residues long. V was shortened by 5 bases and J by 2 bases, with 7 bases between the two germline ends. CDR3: CSVLEGNQPQHF. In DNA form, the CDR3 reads TGCAGCGTTCTGGAGGGCAATCAGCCCCAGCATTTT.

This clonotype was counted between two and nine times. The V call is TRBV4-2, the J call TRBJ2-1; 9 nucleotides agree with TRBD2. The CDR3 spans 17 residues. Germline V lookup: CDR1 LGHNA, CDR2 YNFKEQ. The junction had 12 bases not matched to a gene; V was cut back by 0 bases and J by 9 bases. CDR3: CASSQEILSGGWVEQFF. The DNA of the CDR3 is TGTGCCAGCAGCCAAGAGATTCTAAGCGGGGGGTGGGTTGAGCAGTTCTTC.

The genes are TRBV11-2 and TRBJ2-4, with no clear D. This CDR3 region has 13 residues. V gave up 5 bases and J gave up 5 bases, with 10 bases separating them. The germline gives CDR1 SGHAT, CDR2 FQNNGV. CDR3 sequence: CASSLGSENIQYF. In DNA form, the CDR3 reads TGTGCCAGCAGCCTCGGGTCCGAAAACATTCAGTACTTC.

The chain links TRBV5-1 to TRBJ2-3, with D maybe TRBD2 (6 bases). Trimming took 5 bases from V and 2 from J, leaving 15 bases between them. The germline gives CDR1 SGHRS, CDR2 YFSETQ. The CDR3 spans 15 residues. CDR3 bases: TGCGCCAGCAGGGGCGGGACTCCCGCCACAGATACGCAGTATTTT. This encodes CASRGGTPATDTQYF.

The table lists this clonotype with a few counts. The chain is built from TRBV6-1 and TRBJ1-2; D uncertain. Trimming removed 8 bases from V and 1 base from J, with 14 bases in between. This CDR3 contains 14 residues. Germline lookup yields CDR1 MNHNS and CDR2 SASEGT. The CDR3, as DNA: TGTGCCAGCCTGCGGAACAGAATTAACTATGGCTACACCTTC. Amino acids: CASLRNRINYGYTF.

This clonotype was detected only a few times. CDR3 coding DNA: TGTGCCAGTAGTATACAGGGTAGGGACAATGAGCAGTTCTTC. It encodes CASSIQGRDNEQFF. This chain joins TRBV19 and TRBJ2-1; D might be TRBD1 (5 bases). Trimming left V 2 bases short and J 5 bases short, with 10 bases between. This CDR3 region has 14 residues. CDR1 and CDR2 (germline): LNHDA, SQIVND (reference sequence).

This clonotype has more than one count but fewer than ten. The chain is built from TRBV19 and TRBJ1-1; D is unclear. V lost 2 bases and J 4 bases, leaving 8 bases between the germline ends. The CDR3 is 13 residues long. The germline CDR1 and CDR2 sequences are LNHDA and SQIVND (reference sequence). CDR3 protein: CASSIRRITEAFF. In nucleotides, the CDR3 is TGTGCCAGTAGTATAAGGAGGATCACTGAAGCTTTCTTT. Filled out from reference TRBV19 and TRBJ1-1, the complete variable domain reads DGGITQSPKYLFRKEGQNVTLSCEQNLNHDAMYWYRQDPGQGLRLIYYSQIVNDFQKGDIAEGYSVSREKKESFPLTVTSAQKNPTAFYLCASSIRRITEAFFGQGTRLTVV.

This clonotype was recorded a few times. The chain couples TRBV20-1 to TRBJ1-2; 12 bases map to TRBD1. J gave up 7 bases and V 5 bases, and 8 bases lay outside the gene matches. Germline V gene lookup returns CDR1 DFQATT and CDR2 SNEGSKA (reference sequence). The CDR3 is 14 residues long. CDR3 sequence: CSAPQGDRGPGYTF. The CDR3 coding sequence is TGCAGTGCTCCCCAGGGGGACAGGGGGCCTGGCTACACCTTC.

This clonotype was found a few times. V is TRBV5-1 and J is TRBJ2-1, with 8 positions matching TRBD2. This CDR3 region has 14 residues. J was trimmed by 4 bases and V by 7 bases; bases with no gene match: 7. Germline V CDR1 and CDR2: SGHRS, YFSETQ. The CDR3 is CASVLAEPYNEQFF. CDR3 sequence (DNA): TGCGCCAGCGTACTAGCGGAACCATACAATGAGCAGTTCTTC.

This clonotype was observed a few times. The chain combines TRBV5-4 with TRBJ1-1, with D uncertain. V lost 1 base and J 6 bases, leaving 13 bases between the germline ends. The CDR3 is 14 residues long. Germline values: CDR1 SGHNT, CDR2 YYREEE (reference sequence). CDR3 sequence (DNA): TGTGCCAGCAGCTTGAGTCGGGTTCGGGCTGAAGCTTTCTTT. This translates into CASSLSRVRAEAFF.